The 6 T cell receptor beta chains below were found in one sample sequenced in a study of tumor-infiltrating lymphocytes in primary liver carcinoma. Starting from approximately 470 ng of total RNA, TCR beta cDNA was produced with a primer in the constant region. Slightly modified ARM-PCR, run as three nested multiplex PCR rounds, produced the TCR beta libraries. The two initial PCR rounds, about 9 cycles each, used TRBV1-TRBV30 forward and C-beta reverse primers. TCRdb reanalysed the multiplex PCR reads using MiXCR and keeps one entry per CDR3 protein. The sample has fewer than 250,000 distinct CDR3 sequences; around four fifths are singletons. Unsorted bulk tissue (about 20-30 mg) underwent RNA and DNA co-extraction. The material sequenced was tumor tissue from primary liver carcinoma. These receptors originate from a man between 35 and 55 years old with primary liver carcinoma and hepatitis B virus infection.

Concerning this clonotype: The junction differs from germline at one of its ends, possibly a read error. The rearrangement joins TRBV29-1 to TRBJ1-5; TRBD1 might be the D (5 bases). In germline, CDR1 is SQVTM, CDR2 ANQGSEA. The CDR3 runs 13 residues. CDR3 DNA sequence: TGCAGCGTTGTCCGACAGATCAGTCAGCTCCAGCATTTT. The encoded protein is CSVVRQISQLQHF.

The chain links TRBV11-2 to TRBJ2-1; TRBD2 might be the D (5 bases). There are 15 residues in the CDR3. The V end was cut by 3 bases, the J end by 7 bases, with 16 bases between. Germline V CDR1 and CDR2: SGHAT, FQNNGV. The CDR3 DNA sequence: TGTGCCAGCAGCTTTAGAGGGCCACTCCATAATGAGCAGTTCTTC. It is translated as CASSFRGPLHNEQFF.

As concerns this clonotype: At one end the junction does not follow the germline gene, possibly because of a read error. The chain has TRBV11-3 and TRBJ2-7; weak D call: TRBD2 (6 bases). Germline CDR1 SGHNT, CDR2 YENEEA. There are 13 residues in the CDR3. In nucleotides, the CDR3 is TGTGACAGCATCGTGGGACTGTCCTACGAGCAGTACTTC. Its protein product is CDSIVGLSYEQYF. Drawing the rest from reference TRBV11-3 and TRBJ2-7, the complete variable domain is EAGVVQSPRYKIIEKKQPVAFWCNPISGHNTLYWYLQNLGQGPELLIRYENEEAVDDSQLPKDRFSAERLKGVDSTLKIQPAELGDSAVYLCDSIVGLSYEQYFGPGTRLTVT.

Points on this clonotype: A much bigger clone sits one base away, suggesting this may be a read error. The chain carries TRBV5-4 and TRBJ2-7; 11 bases agree with TRBD1. In germline, CDR1 is SGHNT, CDR2 YYREEE (reference sequence). Trimming at V came to 4 bases and at J to 3 bases, leaving 9 bases not matched to a gene. The CDR3 sequence is 16 residues long. Here the CDR3 reads CASSPSFGTGGYEQYF. The CDR3 bases are TGTGCCAGCAGCCCGTCGTTCGGGACAGGGGGCTACGAGCAGTACTTC.

At least ten counts were recorded for this clonotype. This chain uses TRBV6-6 with TRBJ1-1; no reliable D call. The germline V gene has CDR1 MNHNY and CDR2 SVGAGI (reference sequence). The CDR3 covers 13 residues. The ends were cut back, 7 bases at V and 1 base at J, with 10 bases in the middle. The DNA of the CDR3 is TGTGCCAGCATCCCCTCCTCGAACACTGAAGCTTTCTTT. Translating it yields CASIPSSNTEAFF.

The CDR3 DNA reads as TGCAGTGCTAGTTGGGGGCCGGAGACCCAGTACTTC. Amino acids: CSASWGPETQYF. The chain joins TRBV20-1 to TRBJ2-5; the D gene is possibly TRBD1 (6 bases). Trimming pared 3 bases from V and 5 bases from J, leaving 10 bases between. Per the germline V gene, CDR1 is DFQATT and CDR2 is SNEGSKA (reference sequence). CDR3 size: 12 residues.